Following are 29 T cell receptor beta chains from one sample sequenced in a study of T cells in Graves' hyperthyroidism and ophthalmopathy. It was RNA transcripts that yielded the amplified TCR beta CDR3 regions. RT-PCR in the first round (using the HTBI primer set) targeted the TCR CDR3. TCRdb re-analysed the multiplex PCR reads in MiXCR, keeping a single row per CDR3 protein. The table has approximately 610,000 distinct CDR3 sequences, roughly 15% seen once. The specimen sequenced was blood. The receptor set was obtained from a woman aged 40 to 50 with Graves' ophthalmopathy.

This clonotype has at least ten counts. This rearrangement joins TRBV12-3 or TRBV12-4 to TRBJ2-7; 8 nucleotides line up with TRBD2. The CDR3 runs 14 residues. V trimming: 3 bases; J trimming: 6 bases; junction bases outside the gene matches: 7. The CDR3 DNA sequence: TGTGCCAGCAGTTTCGGTAGCGGGACCCTCGAGCAGTACTTC. This codes for CASSFGSGTLEQYF.

This clonotype was recorded many times. V usage is TRBV29-1 and J usage is TRBJ2-7; D remains ambiguous. This CDR3 contains 12 residues. The germline V gene has CDR1 SQVTM and CDR2 ANQGSEA. V lost 5 bases, J lost 2 bases, and 10 bases lay in between. CDR3 amino acids: CSVQSRPYEQYF. Written as DNA, the CDR3 is TGCAGCGTTCAAAGTAGGCCCTACGAGCAGTACTTC.

Comment on this clonotype: A single base separates this from a much larger clone, so it may be a read error. V is TRBV18 and J is TRBJ1-1, with 11 bases identical to TRBD1. The CDR3 runs to 16 residues. V was clipped by 1 base and J by 7 bases; unmatched bases: 8. The V gene's germline CDR1 is KGHSH and CDR2 LQKENI. DNA for the CDR3: TGTGCCAGCTCACCACGAACGGGACAGGGGGAAATTGAAGCTTTCTTT. Residues: CASSPRTGQGEIEAFF. Full variable domain (remainder filled in from reference TRBV18 and TRBJ1-1): NAGVMQNPRHLVRRRGQEARLRCSPMKGHSHVYWYRQLPEEGLKFMVYLQKENIIDESGMPKERFSAEFPKEGPSILRIQQVVRGDSAAYFCASSPRTGQGEIEAFFGQGTRLTVV.

In its sample, this clonotype was seen many times. V is TRBV6-1 and J is TRBJ2-2, with D possibly being TRBD2 (6 bases). V lost 8 bases and J 1 base, leaving 11 bases between the germline ends. Per the germline V gene, CDR1 is MNHNS and CDR2 is SASEGT. This CDR3 comprises 14 residues. The CDR3 is CASGGRRNTGELFF. In DNA, the CDR3 is TGTGCCAGCGGGGGGAGGCGGAACACCGGGGAGCTGTTTTTT.

J is TRBJ2-5 and V is TRBV7-2; no clear D. The CDR3 has 13 amino acids. V lost 6 bases and J lost 5, with 13 bases in between. Germline V gene sequence: CDR1 SGHTA, CDR2 FQGNSA. CDR3 region: CASSPAEVETQYF. As DNA, the CDR3 is TGTGCCAGCAGTCCCGCCGAGGTCGAGACCCAGTACTTC.

V gene TRBV30 combines with J gene TRBJ1-1; 8 bases line up with TRBD1. Germline lookup yields CDR1 GTSNPN and CDR2 SVGIG (reference sequence). The CDR3 has 17 amino acids. V lost 1 base and J lost 3; bases outside the gene matches: 13. CDR3 in amino acids: CAWSGLNWGQAYTEAFF. The CDR3 nucleotides read TGTGCCTGGAGTGGTCTTAATTGGGGACAGGCTTACACTGAAGCTTTCTTT.

This clonotype was seen ten or more times. The chain joins TRBV19 to TRBJ2-4; no definite D call. V lost 5 bases to trimming and J lost 5 bases, with 7 bases between them. This CDR3 comprises 12 residues. The germline V gene encodes CDR1 LNHDA and CDR2 SQIVND (reference sequence). The CDR3: CASSSGENIQYF. Here the CDR3 DNA reads TGTGCCAGTAGTTCTGGGGAAAACATTCAGTACTTC.

This clonotype was observed many times. The V gene is TRBV9, the J gene TRBJ2-5; D might be TRBD1 (6 bases). Germline CDR1 is SGDLS and CDR2 is YYNGEE. V was cut by 0 bases and J by 1 base, with 7 bases left in between. This CDR3 has 14 residues. CDR3 loop: CASSVGGGQETQYF. Here the CDR3 DNA reads TGTGCCAGCAGCGTAGGAGGGGGCCAAGAGACCCAGTACTTC.

This clonotype was counted between two and nine times. Since the CDR3 does not end with the conserved phenylalanine or tryptophan, this likely comes from a read error. The chain couples TRBV29-1 to TRBJ2-7; TRBD1 matches 10 bases. The CDR3 is 17 residues long. In germline, CDR1 is SQVTM, CDR2 ANQGSEA. The J segment lost 5 bases and the V segment lost 4 bases, leaving 17 bases of the junction unmatched. CDR3 nucleotide sequence: TGCAGCGTTGTCGAAAGGGACAGGGGCTATTCTTTACACGAGCAGTACTCC. It yields the protein CSVVERDRGYSLHEQYS.

This clonotype was seen at least ten times. This rearrangement joins TRBV19 to TRBJ2-2; TRBD1 is a possible D gene (6 bases). Deletions cut 9 bases from V and 0 bases from J, with 11 bases between. Germline V gene lookup returns CDR1 LNHDA and CDR2 SQIVND (reference sequence). The CDR3 is 14 residues long. The CDR3 DNA is TGTGCCAGCCGGACAGAGGCGAACACCGGGGAGCTGTTTTTT. Translation gives CASRTEANTGELFF.

This rearrangement joins TRBV27 to TRBJ2-7; 10 nucleotides align to TRBD1. J gave up 6 bases and V 4 bases, and 9 bases lay outside the gene matches. This CDR3 has 15 residues. Germline V gene lookup returns CDR1 MNHEY and CDR2 SMNVEV (reference sequence). The chain's CDR3 is CASSSPDRGRFEQYF. For the CDR3, the DNA is TGTGCCAGCAGTTCACCCGACAGGGGGCGCTTCGAGCAGTACTTC.

This clonotype was detected many times. The chain combines TRBV18 with TRBJ2-2; the D is unclear. The germline gives CDR1 KGHSH, CDR2 LQKENI. V was trimmed by 0 bases and J by 4 bases, leaving 6 bases between them. The CDR3 covers 14 residues. The CDR3 is CASSPPWGTGELFF. The DNA for the CDR3 is TGTGCCAGCTCACCACCGTGGGGCACCGGGGAGCTGTTTTTT.

This clonotype has just a few counts. This sequence may be a read error, since a much larger clone differs from it by one base. No conserved phenylalanine or tryptophan is present at the end of the CDR3, so a read error is the likely explanation. J is TRBJ2-7 and V is TRBV6-2 or TRBV6-3, with D possibly being TRBD2 (7 bases). This CDR3 region has 15 residues. Germline lookup yields CDR1 MNHEY and CDR2 SVGEGT. Trimming shortened V by 5 bases and J by 6 bases, and 20 bases separated the two germline ends. The CDR3 loop reads CASSPLGGAVGEQYS. The CDR3 DNA reads as TGTGCCAGCAGTCCCCTTGGGGGGGCTGTCGGCGAGCAGTACTCC.

This chain joins TRBV28 and TRBJ2-7; no definite D call. V was clipped by 10 bases and J by 3 bases, with 16 bases between them. This CDR3 comprises 13 residues. The germline gives CDR1 MDHEN, CDR2 SYDVKM. For the CDR3, the DNA is TGTGCCACCGCCTTAGTATCCCGCTACGAGCAGTACTTC. It encodes CATALVSRYEQYF.

This clonotype was recorded many times. The J gene is TRBJ1-2, the V gene TRBV20-1, with unresolved D. This CDR3 has 10 amino acids. V lost 6 bases to trimming and J lost 5 bases, with 7 bases between them. CDR1 DFQATT and CDR2 SNEGSKA come from the germline V gene (reference sequence). CDR3 in DNA: TGCAGTGCCGAGGAATATGGCTACACCTTC. Amino acids: CSAEEYGYTF.

The CDR3 spells CASRSGEIDTGELFF. CDR3 DNA sequence: TGTGCCAGCAGGTCGGGGGAGATAGACACCGGGGAGCTGTTTTTT. The V gene is TRBV28, the J gene TRBJ2-2, with D tentatively TRBD2 (6 bases). This CDR3 is built from 15 residues. The germline V and J ends were trimmed by 6 bases and 3 bases, with 14 bases remaining between them. CDR1 and CDR2 from the germline V gene are MDHEN and SYDVKM.

This clonotype was picked up many times. The chain has TRBV12-3 or TRBV12-4 and TRBJ2-2; D unresolved. CDR3 size: 14 residues. Trimming took off 5 bases at V and 5 bases at J, with 12 bases between the two ends. The CDR3 sequence is CASSPDASTGELFF. CDR3 sequence (DNA): TGTGCCAGCAGTCCAGACGCCTCGACCGGGGAGCTGTTTTTT.

This clonotype was observed many times. Sequence at one end of the junction differs from germline and may be a read error. V gene TRBV15 combines with J gene TRBJ1-5, with D unclear. Germline V gives CDR1 LNHNV, CDR2 YYDKDF (reference sequence). This CDR3 comprises 15 residues. The CDR3 spells CAASRDRGLVQPQHF. CDR3 DNA sequence: TGTGCCGCCAGCAGAGATCGAGGGTTAGTGCAGCCCCAGCATTTT.

This clonotype showed up many times. DNA of the CDR3: TGTGCCAGCAGTGGCCTAGCGGTTCTTGAGGAGACCCAGTACTTC. It encodes CASSGLAVLEETQYF. The V and J genes are TRBV28 and TRBJ2-5, with 7 bases lining up with TRBD2. The CDR3 loop spans 15 amino acids. Germline V gene data show CDR1 as MDHEN and CDR2 as SYDVKM. The trim removed 5 bases at V and 5 bases at J, leaving 11 bases unmatched.

The V call is TRBV24-1, the J call TRBJ2-5, with D tentatively TRBD1 or TRBD2 (5 bases each). There are 18 residues in the CDR3. In germline, CDR1 is KGHDR, CDR2 SFDVKD. V lost 4 bases to trimming and J lost 0 bases, with 20 bases between them. In DNA, the CDR3 is TGTGCCACCAGTGAACCCGACTCGGGACCGTGGTACCAAGAGACCCAGTACTTC. Amino acid sequence: CATSEPDSGPWYQETQYF.

For the CDR3, the DNA is TGTGCCAGCAGTTTCTTCCTCGCGGGACAGGGGAAAAACATTCAGTACTTC. Its protein is CASSFFLAGQGKNIQYF. This chain connects TRBV12-3 or TRBV12-4 to TRBJ2-4, with TRBD1 identical over 10 bases. V was pared by 3 bases and J by 4 bases, with 9 bases of the junction left unmatched. The CDR3 is made up of 17 amino acids.

The J gene is TRBJ1-5, the V gene TRBV7-2; D is possibly TRBD1 (5 bases). Trimming shortened V by 5 bases and J by 9 bases, and 11 bases separated the two germline ends. The V gene's germline CDR1 is SGHTA and CDR2 FQGNSA. The CDR3 loop spans 12 amino acids. The CDR3 region is CASSRFQGPQHF. The CDR3 DNA sequence: TGTGCCAGCAGCCGTTTTCAGGGGCCCCAGCATTTT.

This clonotype was seen repeatedly, ten times or more. CDR3 in amino acids: CASSHPSGHEQYF. The CDR3, as DNA: TGTGCCAGCAGCCATCCCTCAGGCCACGAGCAGTACTTC. This chain joins TRBV11-3 and TRBJ2-7; D is uncertain. This CDR3 is built from 13 residues. In germline, CDR1 is SGHNT, CDR2 YENEEA. The V gene lost 5 bases and the J gene lost 5 bases, with 13 bases spanning the gap.

This rearrangement joins TRBV2 to TRBJ2-7; D possibly corresponds to TRBD2 (6 bases). The CDR3 has 13 residues. Germline loops: CDR1 SNHLY, CDR2 FYNNEI. CDR3 in amino acids: CVNLGDFPWKQYF. The CDR3 coding sequence is TGTGTAAACCTCGGGGACTTCCCCTGGAAGCAGTACTTC.

This clonotype has at least ten counts. The rearrangement joins TRBV12-3 or TRBV12-4 to TRBJ2-1, with 10 bases matching TRBD2. The CDR3 extends over 14 amino acids. V dropped 5 bases and J dropped 8; count of bases not matched to a gene: 6. The CDR3 region is CASSPSGSADEQFF. The DNA of the CDR3 is TGTGCCAGCAGTCCTAGCGGGAGCGCTGATGAGCAGTTCTTC.

In this sample, this clonotype turned up many times. The chain employs TRBV5-1 and TRBJ2-5; no definite D call. The V and J ends lost 0 bases and 5 bases respectively, with 11 bases between them. The CDR3 is 14 residues long. The germline gives CDR1 SGHRS, CDR2 YFSETQ. The CDR3 DNA reads as TGCGCCAGCAGCTTGGAAATTCACGAGGAGACCCAGTACTTC. This translates into CASSLEIHEETQYF.

The sample holds many counts of this clonotype. The chain joins TRBV20-1 to TRBJ1-2, with a possible D match to TRBD1 (6 bases). Germline loops: CDR1 DFQATT, CDR2 SNEGSKA (reference sequence). V was shortened by 6 bases and J by 7 bases, with 21 bases between the two germline ends. This CDR3 is built from 14 residues. This CDR3 is CSAGAGQIYSGYTF. CDR3 coding DNA: TGCAGTGCGGGCGCCGGACAGATTTATAGTGGCTACACCTTC.

Many counts were recorded for this clonotype. The V and J genes are TRBV28 and TRBJ2-7, with no clear D. V gave up 7 bases and J gave up 1 base, with 5 bases separating them. The CDR3 consists of 11 residues. Per the germline V gene, CDR1 is MDHEN and CDR2 is SYDVKM. Written as DNA, the CDR3 is TGTGCCAGCAAAGCGTCCTACGAGCAGTACTTC. This sequence encodes CASKASYEQYF.

This clonotype appeared many times. This chain connects TRBV7-9 to TRBJ1-2; D call uncertain. The CDR3 consists of 14 residues. Germline CDR1 SEHNR, CDR2 FQNEAQ (reference sequence). V was trimmed by 0 bases and J by 6 bases, leaving 11 bases between them. The CDR3 bases are TGTGCCAGCAGCTTAGCGAACTGGCAGCATGGCTACACCTTC. This encodes CASSLANWQHGYTF.